The clone carrying this TCR beta chain has just a few counts. The antigen is not known. The entirety of the isolated RNA underwent reverse transcription, so expressed TCRB transcripts were sequenced. Clones were sequenced by immunoSEQ multiplex PCR, and TCRdb holds only the in-frame ones, with some missing. The table records 250,000 to 300,000 clones, approximately 14% of them present only once. The data belong to a study of beta chain features in type 1 diabetes. CDR3 length: 15 residues. In germline, CDR1 is SNHLY, CDR2 FYNNEI. Trimming cost V 5 bases and J 4 bases; bases outside gene matches: 5. Broader study findings: Within each of all four CD4+ subsets, Type 1 diabetes patients had TCRB CDR3s that were moderately but significantly shorter.

The sequence was collected from a man aged 30-40 years with type 1 diabetes. Sample: naive CD4+ T cells from blood. The chain recombines TRBV2 with TRBJ1-4; TRBD1 agrees at 9 bases. Written as DNA, the CDR3 is TGTGCCAGCAGTACCGGGACAGGGTTTAATGAAAAACTGTTTTTT. Its translation is CASSTGTGFNEKLFF. The full variable domain, its missing parts supplied by reference TRBV2 and TRBJ1-4, is EPEVTQTPSHQVTQMGQEVILRCVPISNHLYFYWYRQILGQKVEFLVSFYNNEISEKSEIFDDQFSVERPDGSNFTLKIRSTKLEDSAMYFCASSTGTGFNEKLFFGSGTQLSVL.